The 28 T cell receptor beta chains in this list originate from one sample, sequenced in a study of cytomegalovirus exposure and HLA in healthy donors. PCR used 60 Vbeta primers and 13 Jbeta primers. Libraries were prepared by immunoSEQ multiplex PCR; TCRdb keeps only in-frame clonotypes and omits some of them. The sample yields under 150,000 clones, roughly 77% seen once. Material for sequencing was PBMCs. The receptors were gathered from a female donor in good health and CMV-seronegative.

This sequence joins TRBV11-3 and TRBJ2-7; tentative D call: TRBD1 (5 bases). This CDR3 spans 12 amino acids. Germline V CDR1 and CDR2: SGHNT, YENEEA. V gave up 5 bases and J gave up 2 bases, with 7 bases separating them. CDR3 nucleotides: TGTGCCAGCAGCCGACAGACCTACGAGCAGTACTTC. Translation gives CASSRQTYEQYF.

The CDR3 sequence is CASSKAAVSSYNEQFF. The CDR3 DNA reads TGTGCCAGCAGCAAAGCCGCCGTCAGCTCCTACAATGAGCAGTTCTTC. The chain joins TRBV21-1 to TRBJ2-1; TRBD1 was called by the table and not checked on the DNA. TRBV21-1 is reported as a pseudogene. The CDR3 totals 16 residues.

The rearrangement uses TRBV2 and TRBJ1-1, with 8 positions matching TRBD1. Germline lookup yields CDR1 SNHLY and CDR2 FYNNEI. The CDR3 consists of 12 residues. Trimming removed 7 bases from V and 7 bases from J; junction bases left unmatched: 5. CDR3 residues: CASNPGGIEAFF. The DNA for the CDR3 is TGTGCCAGCAATCCAGGGGGCATTGAAGCTTTCTTT.

CDR3 amino acids: CASSELARPYEQYF. CDR3 nucleotides: TGTGCCAGCAGTGAATTGGCCCGCCCCTACGAGCAGTACTTC. This rearrangement joins TRBV6-1 to TRBJ2-7; D gene unclear. V lost 2 bases to trimming and J lost 2 bases, with 10 bases between them. CDR3 length: 14 residues. CDR1 is MNHNS and CDR2 is SASEGT in the germline V gene.

This chain joins TRBV5-4 and TRBJ2-5, with TRBD2 as a possible D gene (6 bases). The germline gives CDR1 SGHNT, CDR2 YYREEE (reference sequence). The CDR3 has 13 amino acids. Trimming stripped 3 bases from V and 6 bases from J, with 12 bases between. CDR3 sequence (DNA): TGTGCCAGCAGCTCACTAGCTAGGAAGACCCAGTACTTC. This sequence encodes CASSSLARKTQYF. The full variable domain, its missing parts supplied by reference TRBV5-4 and TRBJ2-5, is ETGVTQSPTHLIKTRGQQVTLRCSSQSGHNTVSWYQQALGQGPQFIFQYYREEENGRGNFPPRFSGLQFPNYSSELNVNALELDDSALYLCASSSLARKTQYFGPGTRLLVL.

This clone appeared a few times. The chain employs TRBV9 and TRBJ1-4; TRBD1 matches 7 bases. J was trimmed by 8 bases and V by 3 bases; bases with no gene match: 7. CDR1 and CDR2 from the germline V gene are SGDLS and YYNGEE. The CDR3 consists of 14 residues. The DNA for the CDR3 is TGTGCCAGCAGCGAGTTACAGGGGCAGGAAAAACTGTTTTTT. Residues: CASSELQGQEKLFF. The full variable domain, with the rest looked up from reference TRBV9 and TRBJ1-4, is DSGVTQTPKHLITATGQRVTLRCSPRSGDLSVYWYQQSLDQGLQFLIQYYNGEERAKGNILERFSAQQFPDLHSELNLSSLELGDSALYFCASSELQGQEKLFFGSGTQLSVL.

The chain uses TRBV10-3 and TRBJ2-3; D may be TRBD2 (6 bases). The CDR3 consists of 13 residues. CDR1 and CDR2 from the germline V gene are ENHRY and SYGVKD. The V end was cut by 4 bases, the J end by 5 bases, with 10 bases between. CDR3 sequence (DNA): TGTGCCATCAGTGGGTCTAGCGAAGATACGCAGTATTTT. This encodes CAISGSSEDTQYF.

The chain joins TRBV30 to TRBJ1-4; 9 bases fit TRBD1. Germline V gene lookup returns CDR1 GTSNPN and CDR2 SVGIG (reference sequence). The CDR3 length is 15 residues. V shed 5 bases, J shed 8 bases, and the junction held 12 bases outside the gene matches. CDR3 DNA sequence: TGTGCCTGGGGGGTGAGGACAGGGGTCGGGGAAAAACTGTTTTTT. This encodes CAWGVRTGVGEKLFF.

This clone occurred once. V and J are TRBV6-5 and TRBJ2-3; TRBD2 matches at 8 bases. This CDR3 comprises 13 residues. Looked up from germline, CDR1 is MNHEY and CDR2 is SVGAGI. Here the CDR3 DNA reads TGTGCGGCGGGGGGCTTGGGCACAGATACGCAGTATTTT. It translates to CAAGGLGTDTQYF.

The rearrangement links TRBV4-1 to TRBJ2-6; D is unresolved. Trimming stripped 4 bases from V and 1 base from J, with 8 bases between. The CDR3 runs to 15 residues. From germline, CDR1 is MGHRA and CDR2 YSYEKL. In DNA, the CDR3 is TGCGCCAGCAGCCCCGACATATCTGGGGCCAACGTCCTGACTTTC. Translation: CASSPDISGANVLTF.

The chain uses TRBV5-1 and TRBJ2-7; D perhaps matches TRBD2 (6 bases). V was cut by 4 bases and J by 6 bases, with 14 bases left in between. Germline V gene lookup returns CDR1 SGHRS and CDR2 YFSETQ. The CDR3 runs 13 residues. The chain's CDR3 is CASSLAKGGEQYF. The DNA for the CDR3 is TGCGCCAGCAGCCTGGCAAAGGGAGGCGAGCAGTACTTC.

The genes are TRBV6-5 and TRBJ2-7; 8 bases align to TRBD1. Per germline, CDR1 MNHEY and CDR2 SVGAGI. V gave up 7 bases and J gave up 2 bases; unmatched junction bases: 7. This CDR3 has 14 residues. The CDR3 nucleotides are TGTGCCAGCACTTGGTCAGGGGGCACCTACGAGCAGTACTTC. This codes for CASTWSGGTYEQYF.

The chain couples TRBV9 to TRBJ2-2; D is possibly TRBD1 (6 bases). The V and J ends lost 4 bases and 3 bases respectively, with 16 bases between them. The germline CDR1 and CDR2 sequences are SGDLS and YYNGEE. This CDR3 region has 16 residues. Written as DNA, the CDR3 is TGTGCCAGCAGCTCAGGGGCGCTAGTGTACACCGGGGAGCTGTTTTTT. Residues: CASSSGALVYTGELFF.

The rearrangement joins TRBV19 to TRBJ2-7; weak D call: TRBD1 (6 bases). Germline loops: CDR1 LNHDA, CDR2 SQIVND (reference sequence). The CDR3 runs 14 residues. The germline V and J ends were trimmed by 3 bases and 3 bases, with 12 bases remaining between them. The CDR3 nucleotides are TGTGCCAGTAGTATTGGCGTAGGGGGCTACGAGCAGTACTTC. It is translated as CASSIGVGGYEQYF.

CDR3 DNA: TGTGCCAGCAGGAACAGGGGGAATAACTATGGCTACACCTTC. The encoded protein is CASRNRGNNYGYTF. The chain couples TRBV6-1 to TRBJ1-2; 8 positions agree with TRBD1. J was trimmed by 1 base and V by 6 bases; bases with no gene match: 4. The CDR3 length is 14 residues. The V gene's germline CDR1 is MNHNS and CDR2 SASEGT.

The genes are TRBV6-5 and TRBJ1-2; tentatively, D is TRBD1 (6 bases). CDR1 and CDR2 (germline): MNHEY, SVGAGI. Deletions cut 5 bases from V and 8 bases from J, with 12 bases between. CDR3 length equals 12 residues. The CDR3 nucleotides read TGTGCCAGCAGTCCGCAGGGGAAGGGCTACACCTTC. Protein sequence: CASSPQGKGYTF.

On this clone itself: The sample has other DNA sequences that encode this CDR3 too. The V and J genes are TRBV27 and TRBJ2-7; D is possibly TRBD2 (6 bases). The germline V and J ends were trimmed by 3 bases and 4 bases, with 13 bases remaining between them. CDR3 length equals 14 residues. Looked up from germline, CDR1 is MNHEY and CDR2 is SMNVEV (reference sequence). This CDR3 reads CASSLGGRAYEQYF. The CDR3 region has the DNA TGTGCCAGCAGTTTGGGAGGCAGGGCGTACGAGCAGTACTTC.

The chain recombines TRBV5-1 with TRBJ2-7; no reliable D call. Per germline, CDR1 SGHRS and CDR2 YFSETQ. V dropped 3 bases and J dropped 2 bases, with 6 bases sitting between them. This CDR3 comprises 12 residues. CDR3 residues: CASSSGPYEQYF. CDR3 DNA: TGCGCCAGCAGCTCCGGTCCCTACGAGCAGTACTTC.

V gene TRBV2 combines with J gene TRBJ2-3, with 7 nucleotides matching TRBD1. Germline V gives CDR1 SNHLY, CDR2 FYNNEI. The CDR3 has 14 amino acids. V lost 8 bases and J lost 1; bases outside the gene matches: 6. The CDR3: CASLAGGGTDTQYF. CDR3 bases: TGTGCCAGCCTAGCAGGGGGAGGCACAGATACGCAGTATTTT.

V and J are TRBV15 and TRBJ1-2; D is perhaps TRBD1 (5 bases). The CDR3 runs 14 residues. The V end was cut by 0 bases, the J end by 10 bases, with 15 bases between. Germline loops: CDR1 LNHNV, CDR2 YYDKDF (reference sequence). CDR3 amino acids: CATSRDRAGSFYTF. Written as DNA, the CDR3 is TGTGCCACCAGCAGAGATAGGGCAGGGTCGTTCTACACCTTC.

The rearrangement uses TRBV7-2 and TRBJ1-2; possibly TRBD1 for D (5 bases). Per the germline V gene, CDR1 is SGHTA and CDR2 is FQGNSA. The CDR3 has 15 residues. V dropped 10 bases and J dropped 5 bases, with 23 bases sitting between them. CDR3 amino acids: CAIKIWAQGLYGYTF. The CDR3 coding sequence is TGTGCCATCAAGATTTGGGCGCAGGGCCTTTATGGCTACACCTTC.

This chain joins TRBV6-1 and TRBJ2-5; the D is unclear. Trimming removed 0 bases from V and 3 bases from J, with 8 bases in between. Germline loops: CDR1 MNHNS, CDR2 SASEGT. This CDR3 spans 14 amino acids. In nucleotides, the CDR3 is TGTGCCAGCAGTGAAGCTTGGCAAGAAGAGACCCAGTACTTC. This gives the protein CASSEAWQEETQYF.

The chain employs TRBV7-8 and TRBJ1-2; the D gene is possibly TRBD1 (5 bases). V lost 5 bases and J lost 8, with 15 bases in between. Per germline, CDR1 SGHVS and CDR2 FQNEAQ. CDR3 length: 13 amino acids. CDR3 sequence: CASSLGGDRGYTF. DNA for the CDR3: TGTGCCAGCAGCCTCGGGGGGGATCGAGGCTACACCTTC. Filled out from reference TRBV7-8 and TRBJ1-2, the complete variable domain reads GAGVSQSPRYKVAKRGQDVALRCDPISGHVSLFWYQQALGQGPEFLTYFQNEAQLDKSGLPSDRFFAERPEGSVSTLKIQRTQQEDSAVYLCASSLGGDRGYTFGSGTRLTVV.

The chain couples TRBV28 to TRBJ2-3; D may be TRBD1 (5 bases). The CDR3 spans 18 residues. Germline values: CDR1 MDHEN, CDR2 SYDVKM. The V end lost 4 bases, the J end lost 3 bases, and 23 bases lay between the germline ends. The CDR3 coding sequence is TGTGCCAGCAGTTCAAACTCTGGGGTTCGGCAGGGTACAGATACGCAGTATTTT. This translates into CASSSNSGVRQGTDTQYF.

The J gene is TRBJ1-2, the V gene TRBV28; 8 bases are a match to TRBD1. V shed 3 bases and J 12 bases; nucleotides not matched to a gene: 12. This CDR3 region has 14 residues. Germline-derived CDR1 and CDR2 are MDHEN and SYDVKM. The CDR3 protein is CASSFFDRGLKDTF. The CDR3 region has the DNA TGTGCCAGCAGTTTCTTCGACAGGGGCCTTAAGGACACCTTC.

The genes are TRBV7-6 and TRBJ1-2; perhaps TRBD1 as D (6 bases). In germline, CDR1 is SGHVS, CDR2 FNYEAQ. Trimming stripped 5 bases from V and 5 bases from J, with 15 bases between. The CDR3 has 14 residues. CDR3 nucleotides: TGTGCCAGCAGCCCACCCGACAGGATTTATGGCTACACCTTC. It is translated as CASSPPDRIYGYTF. The full variable domain, its missing parts supplied by reference TRBV7-6 and TRBJ1-2, is GAGVSQSPRYKVTKRGQDVALRCDPISGHVSLYWYRQALGQGPEFLTYFNYEAQQDKSGLPNDRFSAERPEGSISTLTIQRTEQRDSAMYRCASSPPDRIYGYTFGSGTRLTVV.

This clone came up a few times. The CDR3 reads CASSLDRRGTTDTQYF. Here the CDR3 DNA reads TGCGCCAGCAGCTTGGACCGACGGGGGACCACAGATACGCAGTATTTT. The rearrangement uses TRBV5-1 and TRBJ2-3, with a weak D call TRBD2 (6 bases). The V and J ends lost 0 bases and 2 bases respectively, with 13 bases between them. The germline V gene encodes CDR1 SGHRS and CDR2 YFSETQ. This CDR3 contains 16 residues.

The V gene is TRBV15, the J gene TRBJ2-1; D perhaps matches TRBD1 (5 bases). Germline-derived CDR1 and CDR2 are LNHNV and YYDKDF (reference sequence). V dropped 5 bases and J dropped 3 bases, with 14 bases sitting between them. This CDR3 has 15 amino acids. CDR3 sequence: CATSGSLTVYNEQFF. CDR3 DNA sequence: TGTGCCACCAGCGGGTCGTTGACAGTCTACAATGAGCAGTTCTTC.